This T cell receptor beta chain comes out of a study of cytomegalovirus exposure and HLA in healthy donors. Findings and limits, study-wide: One later analysis reportedly identified an Asian-associated ancestry cluster that showed fewer N-insertions than the roughly 720-donor mean. Roughly uniform sequencing depth across donors was assumed, possibly incorrectly.

Of note for this clone: Antigen: not known.

The study ran its PCR with 60 Vbeta and 13 Jbeta primers. The method was immunoSEQ multiplex PCR; TCRdb's version includes in-frame clones alone and lacks a portion of them. The sample has roughly 110,000 clones; 70% to 80% are singletons. Sequencing was carried out using PBMCs. The TCR was taken from a female donor in good health and CMV-seronegative.

CDR3 loop: CASSRDRGRNQPQHF. CDR3 sequence (DNA): TGTGCCAGCAGTCGGGACAGGGGACGGAATCAGCCCCAGCATTTT. V and J are TRBV28 and TRBJ1-5, with 10 bases fitting TRBD1. V was pared by 5 bases and J by 4 bases, with 5 bases of the junction left unmatched. CDR1 and CDR2 from the germline V gene are MDHEN and SYDVKM. The CDR3 has 15 amino acids.